This TCR beta chain was sequenced in a study of blood T cells in healthy people across ages. This CDR3 has 17 amino acids. V trimming: 5 bases; J trimming: 0 bases; junction bases outside the gene matches: 13. CDR1 is MDHEN, CDR2 SYDVKM, per germline. Note on this clonotype: What it binds is unknown.

For the second PCR, which ran for about 7 to 11 cycles, a sample-barcoded 5' primer and a J-beta primer mix were used. Each cDNA molecule, via a template-switch adaptor with 12 random nucleotides, was tagged. MiXCR, applied by TCRdb to the 5' RACE reads, yields one record per CDR3 protein. The repertoire has over 600,000 distinct CDR3 sequences, less than 60% of them found once; the top ten carry 15% to 20%. Findings and caveats of the study: Leaving the PBMCs unsorted stopped any conclusive comparison of naive versus antigen-experienced cells.

Sequencing used blood. The receptor comes from a man older than 75 in good health. This sequence joins TRBV28 and TRBJ2-7, with 7 bases lining up with TRBD1. CDR3 in DNA: TGTGCCAGCAGTCCCCATCCACAGGGGACCATCTCCTACGAGCAGTACTTC. It codes for CASSPHPQGTISYEQYF.